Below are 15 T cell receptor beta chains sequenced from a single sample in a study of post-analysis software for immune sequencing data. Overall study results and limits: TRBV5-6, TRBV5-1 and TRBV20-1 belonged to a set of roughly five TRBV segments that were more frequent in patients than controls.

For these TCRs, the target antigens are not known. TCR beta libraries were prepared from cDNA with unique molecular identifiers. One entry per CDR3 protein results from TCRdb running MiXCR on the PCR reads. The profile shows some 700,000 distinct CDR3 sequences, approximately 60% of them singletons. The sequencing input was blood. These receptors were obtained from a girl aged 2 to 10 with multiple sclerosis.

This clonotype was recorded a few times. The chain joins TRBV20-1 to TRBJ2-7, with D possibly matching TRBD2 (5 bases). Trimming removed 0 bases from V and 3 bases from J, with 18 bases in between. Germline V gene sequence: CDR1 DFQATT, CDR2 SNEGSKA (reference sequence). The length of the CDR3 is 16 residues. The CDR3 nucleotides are TGCAGTGCTAGAGATACCTCAGGACTCTACCTCTACGAGCAGTACTTC. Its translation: CSARDTSGLYLYEQYF.

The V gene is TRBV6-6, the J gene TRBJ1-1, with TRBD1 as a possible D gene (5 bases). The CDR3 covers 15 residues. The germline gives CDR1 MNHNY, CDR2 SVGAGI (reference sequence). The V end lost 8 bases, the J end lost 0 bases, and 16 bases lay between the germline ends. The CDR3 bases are TGTGCCAGCGGGACGTCTGGGTTCATGAACACTGAAGCTTTCTTT. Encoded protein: CASGTSGFMNTEAFF.

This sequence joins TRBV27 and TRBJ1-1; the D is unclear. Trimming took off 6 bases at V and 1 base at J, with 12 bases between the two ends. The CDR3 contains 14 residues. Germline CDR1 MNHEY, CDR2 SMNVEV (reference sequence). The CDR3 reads CASRSSDGNTEAFF. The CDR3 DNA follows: TGTGCCAGCAGGTCCTCTGATGGGAACACTGAAGCTTTCTTT.

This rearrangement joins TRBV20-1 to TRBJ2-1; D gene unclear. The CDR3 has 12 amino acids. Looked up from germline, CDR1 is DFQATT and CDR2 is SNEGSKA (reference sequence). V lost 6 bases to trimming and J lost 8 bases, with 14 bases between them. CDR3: CSASDELYEQFF. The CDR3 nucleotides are TGCAGTGCCTCCGACGAGTTATATGAGCAGTTCTTC.

DNA of the CDR3: TGCGCCAGCAGCCGAGGACTAGCGGGAGCGGCCTACGAGCAGTACTTC. It codes for CASSRGLAGAAYEQYF. The genes are TRBV4-1 and TRBJ2-7; 13 nucleotides match TRBD2. The CDR3 consists of 16 residues. V gave up 4 bases and J gave up 2 bases; unmatched junction bases: 5. Germline V gene sequence: CDR1 MGHRA, CDR2 YSYEKL.

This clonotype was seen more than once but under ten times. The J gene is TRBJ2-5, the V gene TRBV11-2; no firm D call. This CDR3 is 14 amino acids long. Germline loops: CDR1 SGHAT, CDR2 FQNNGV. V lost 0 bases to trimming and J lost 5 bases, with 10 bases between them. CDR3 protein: CASSLDLVVETQYF. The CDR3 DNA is TGTGCCAGCAGCTTAGATCTGGTGGTTGAGACCCAGTACTTC.

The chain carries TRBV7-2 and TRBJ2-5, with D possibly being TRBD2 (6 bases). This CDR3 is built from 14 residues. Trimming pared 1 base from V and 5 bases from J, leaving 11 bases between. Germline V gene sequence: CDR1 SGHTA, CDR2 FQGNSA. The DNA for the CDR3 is TGTGCCAGCAGCTTAGAAGGCGGGACGGAGACCCAGTACTTC. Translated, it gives CASSLEGGTETQYF.

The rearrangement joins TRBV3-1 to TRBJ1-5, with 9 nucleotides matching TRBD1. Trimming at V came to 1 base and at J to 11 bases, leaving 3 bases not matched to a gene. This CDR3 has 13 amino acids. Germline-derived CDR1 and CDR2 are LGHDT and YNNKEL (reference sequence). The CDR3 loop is CASSQGQGGAQHF. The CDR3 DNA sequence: TGTGCCAGCAGCCAAGGACAGGGGGGGGCCCAGCATTTT.

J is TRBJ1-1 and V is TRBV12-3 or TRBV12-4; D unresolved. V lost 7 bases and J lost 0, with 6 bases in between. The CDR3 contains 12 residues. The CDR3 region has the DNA TGTGCCAGCAACAGAATGAACACTGAAGCTTTCTTT. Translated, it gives CASNRMNTEAFF.

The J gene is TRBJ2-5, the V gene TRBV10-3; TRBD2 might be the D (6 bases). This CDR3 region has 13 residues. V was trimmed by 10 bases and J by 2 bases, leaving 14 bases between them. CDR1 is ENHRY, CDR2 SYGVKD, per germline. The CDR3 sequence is CATLGRDQETQYF. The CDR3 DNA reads TGTGCCACCCTGGGGCGGGATCAAGAGACCCAGTACTTC.

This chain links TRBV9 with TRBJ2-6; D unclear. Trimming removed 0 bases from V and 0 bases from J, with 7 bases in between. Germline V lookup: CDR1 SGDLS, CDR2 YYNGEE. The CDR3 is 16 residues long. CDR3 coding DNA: TGTGCCAGCAGCGTAGCTACCAGCTCTGGGGCCAACGTCCTGACTTTC. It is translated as CASSVATSSGANVLTF.

CDR3 bases: TGCAGTGCTAGGGCCGAAGGACAGGGTAAGGATACGCAGTATTTT. It yields the protein CSARAEGQGKDTQYF. V is TRBV20-1 and J is TRBJ2-3, with 8 bases that match TRBD1. After removal of 3 bases from V and 6 bases from J, the junction contained 11 bases not matched to a gene. The V gene's germline CDR1 is DFQATT and CDR2 SNEGSKA (reference sequence). This CDR3 comprises 15 residues.

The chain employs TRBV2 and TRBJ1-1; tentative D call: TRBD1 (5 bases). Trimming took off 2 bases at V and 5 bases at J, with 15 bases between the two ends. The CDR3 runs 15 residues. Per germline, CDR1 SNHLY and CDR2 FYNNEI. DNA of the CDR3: TGTGCCAGCAGTGAACGTGGGGCAGGTGGGACTGAAGCTTTCTTT. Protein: CASSERGAGGTEAFF.

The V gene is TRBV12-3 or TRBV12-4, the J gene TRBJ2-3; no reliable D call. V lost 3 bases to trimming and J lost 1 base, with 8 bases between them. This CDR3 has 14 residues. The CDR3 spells CASSFLSRTDTQYF. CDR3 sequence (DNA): TGTGCCAGCAGTTTCCTCAGCCGCACAGATACGCAGTATTTT.

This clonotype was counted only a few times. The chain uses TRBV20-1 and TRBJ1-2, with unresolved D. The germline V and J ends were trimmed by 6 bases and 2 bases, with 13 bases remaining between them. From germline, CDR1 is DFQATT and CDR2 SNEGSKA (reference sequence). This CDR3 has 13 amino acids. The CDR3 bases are TGCAGTGCCCCCCATCCGGCGAACTATGGCTACACCTTC. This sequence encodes CSAPHPANYGYTF.